The 23 T cell receptor beta chains listed next were all sequenced from one sample in a study of early T cells in non-severe SARS-CoV-2 infection (dated by TCRdb to 2020 to 2022). Library method: 5' RACE. TCRdb lists the instrument as NextSeq 500. TCRdb applied fastp at Q25 and MiXCR to the public reads, then kept only in-frame beta chains. CDR3 protein sequences are deduplicated, and each keeps its most common genes and DNA. For this sample the table gives approximately 46,000 distinct CDR3 sequences, of which over 5% were detected only once. Around an eighth of the sample is taken by the ten largest. Sequencing input: whole blood. These receptors all come from an adult who was a healthcare worker with PCR-confirmed SARS-CoV-2 infection or an uninfected control (not recorded which).

This clonotype was observed many times. V and J are TRBV5-1 and TRBJ1-2; D is perhaps TRBD1 (5 bases). CDR1 SGHRS and CDR2 YFSETQ come from the germline V gene. V shed 5 bases and J shed 2 bases, with 13 bases lying between them. There are 14 residues in the CDR3. This CDR3 is CASRTQDGNYGYTF. In DNA, the CDR3 is TGCGCCAGCAGAACACAGGACGGGAACTATGGCTACACCTTC.

The chain joins TRBV7-6 to TRBJ2-7; TRBD2 is a possible D gene (6 bases). Germline CDR1 is SGHVS and CDR2 is FNYEAQ. The CDR3 is made up of 14 amino acids. The V and J ends lost 3 bases and 3 bases respectively, with 12 bases between them. The CDR3 reads CASSFGAGRYEQYF. The CDR3, as DNA: TGTGCCAGCAGCTTTGGCGCGGGGCGCTACGAGCAGTACTTC.

At least ten counts were recorded for this clonotype. The V and J genes are TRBV23-1 and TRBJ1-2, with D hard to call. TRBV23-1 is an open reading frame whose function is uncertain. V lost 8 bases, J lost 11 bases, and 18 bases lay in between. CDR3 length: 12 residues. The CDR3 is CASVTGSGAYTF. CDR3 DNA: TGCGCCAGCGTAACCGGGTCCGGCGCATACACCTTC.

This clonotype was counted between two and nine times. The chain uses TRBV7-3 and TRBJ2-5, with 7 bases aligning to TRBD2. The J segment lost 5 bases and the V segment lost 5 bases, leaving 5 bases of the junction unmatched. From germline, CDR1 is SGHTA and CDR2 FQGTGA. This CDR3 is 13 amino acids long. This chain's CDR3 is CASSPGTMETQYF. The CDR3 bases are TGTGCCAGCAGCCCCGGGACTATGGAGACCCAGTACTTC.

The chain has TRBV9 and TRBJ2-7, with 10 bases that match TRBD1. The CDR3 is 14 residues long. Germline-derived CDR1 and CDR2 are SGDLS and YYNGEE. V was clipped by 4 bases and J by 4 bases; unmatched bases: 5. CDR3 region: CASSPRDRGYEQYF. The CDR3 bases are TGTGCCAGCAGCCCGAGGGACAGGGGTTACGAGCAGTACTTC.

In its sample, this clonotype was seen many times. The chain couples TRBV12-3 or TRBV12-4 to TRBJ2-6; a weak D match, TRBD1 (6 bases). V gave up 6 bases and J gave up 2 bases, with 11 bases separating them. CDR3 length: 15 residues. The CDR3 loop reads CASRVQGPGANVLTF. The DNA of the CDR3 is TGTGCCAGCAGGGTACAGGGTCCTGGGGCCAACGTCCTGACTTTC.

The table lists this clonotype with many counts. J is TRBJ2-1 and V is TRBV27; D might be TRBD1 or TRBD2, each matching 5 bases. The CDR3 totals 13 residues. Germline V gives CDR1 MNHEY, CDR2 SMNVEV (reference sequence). V lost 5 bases and J lost 9, with 14 bases in between. The DNA of the CDR3 is TGTGCCAGCAGTCCCATGGGGGTCGCTGAGCAGTTCTTC. This gives the protein CASSPMGVAEQFF.

This clonotype was seen repeatedly, ten times or more. The chain couples TRBV20-1 to TRBJ2-2; tentatively, D is TRBD2 (6 bases). Germline V gene sequence: CDR1 DFQATT, CDR2 SNEGSKA (reference sequence). This CDR3 contains 16 residues. Trimming cost V 1 base and J 1 base, with 13 bases left between them. Written as DNA, the CDR3 is TGCAGTGCTAGAGTTGGAGGGGCGAAGAACACCGGGGAGCTGTTTTTT. Encoded protein: CSARVGGAKNTGELFF.

This clonotype was recorded many times. J is TRBJ2-1 and V is TRBV11-1; 8 nucleotides match TRBD1. V shed 4 bases and J 8 bases; nucleotides not matched to a gene: 7. Germline V gene data show CDR1 as SGHAT and CDR2 as FQDESV (reference sequence). This CDR3 has 14 amino acids. CDR3 amino acids: CASSSGTGRDEQFF. DNA of the CDR3: TGTGCCAGCAGCTCCGGGACAGGTCGGGATGAGCAGTTCTTC.

There are a few counts of this clonotype. This rearrangement joins TRBV28 to TRBJ1-5; 7 bases line up with TRBD1. The germline gives CDR1 MDHEN, CDR2 SYDVKM. Trimming cost V 1 base and J 6 bases; bases outside gene matches: 15. The CDR3 runs 18 residues. CDR3 amino acids: CASSLFTEEGAPLQPQHF. The CDR3 nucleotides read TGTGCCAGCAGTTTATTTACAGAGGAGGGGGCACCCCTTCAGCCCCAGCATTTT.

This clonotype has more than one count but fewer than ten. The chain is built from TRBV28 and TRBJ2-2; 9 bases match TRBD1. The V gene end was trimmed by 6 bases and the J gene end by 7 bases; junction bases not matched to a gene: 9. Germline lookup yields CDR1 MDHEN and CDR2 SYDVKM. This CDR3 spans 15 amino acids. The CDR3 sequence is CASSGGTGRGGELFF. The CDR3, as DNA: TGTGCCAGCAGCGGCGGGACAGGGAGAGGCGGGGAGCTGTTTTTT.

The CDR3 sequence: CASSLGRTGELFF. The CDR3 region has the DNA TGTGCCAGCAGCTTAGGCCGCACCGGGGAGCTGTTTTTT. The chain has TRBV7-6 and TRBJ2-2; D not resolved. CDR1 SGHVS and CDR2 FNYEAQ come from the germline V gene. Deletions cut 1 base from V and 4 bases from J, with 4 bases between. This CDR3 contains 13 residues.

This clonotype has only a few counts. CDR3 in amino acids: CASSQESEGGYEQYF. The DNA for the CDR3 is TGTGCCAGCAGCCAAGAAAGCGAGGGGGGCTACGAGCAGTACTTC. This chain connects TRBV3-1 to TRBJ2-7, with D tentatively TRBD1 or TRBD2 (6 bases each). CDR1 is LGHDT and CDR2 is YNNKEL in the germline V gene (reference sequence). V shed 0 bases and J shed 3 bases, with 12 bases lying between them. The CDR3 is made up of 15 amino acids.

This clonotype turned up a few times. The CDR3 loop is CASTLLSRDYSNKGADTQYF. Written as DNA, the CDR3 is TGTGCCAGCACCCTCCTTAGCCGGGACTACTCCAACAAAGGGGCAGATACGCAGTATTTT. V and J are TRBV11-2 and TRBJ2-3, with 7 bases identical to TRBD2. Germline V gene lookup returns CDR1 SGHAT and CDR2 FQNNGV. The CDR3 spans 20 residues. With 7 bases clipped from V and 4 bases from J, the junction kept 26 bases outside the gene matches.

V usage is TRBV9 and J usage is TRBJ2-3, with 7 bases that match TRBD2. CDR3 length equals 16 residues. Germline V gives CDR1 SGDLS, CDR2 YYNGEE. V was clipped by 0 bases and J by 4 bases; unmatched bases: 8. CDR3 coding DNA: TGTGCCAGCAGCGTAGAAGGACTAGTAGGGTCAGATACGCAGTATTTT. Amino acids: CASSVEGLVGSDTQYF.

This clonotype was counted between two and nine times. The gene calls are TRBV6-2 or TRBV6-3 and TRBJ1-2; D is unclear. The CDR3 consists of 16 residues. Germline V CDR1 and CDR2: MNHEY, SVGEGT. Trimming stripped 7 bases from V and 2 bases from J, with 20 bases between. Written as DNA, the CDR3 is TGTGCCAGCACCGTGTCAGGAATCAAAGCAAACTATGGCTACACCTTC. Translating it yields CASTVSGIKANYGYTF.

V is TRBV5-5 and J is TRBJ1-1; D unresolved. The CDR3 is 14 amino acids. The germline V gene encodes CDR1 SGHKS and CDR2 YYEKEE (reference sequence). V was pared by 4 bases and J by 3 bases, with 13 bases between. The CDR3 protein is CASSRSRSDTEAFF. DNA for the CDR3: TGTGCCAGCAGCCGAAGCAGGTCGGACACTGAAGCTTTCTTT.

This clonotype was counted at least ten times. The chain carries TRBV25-1 and TRBJ2-2; 7 nucleotides match TRBD1. V was pared by 3 bases and J by 5 bases, with 6 bases of the junction left unmatched. CDR3 length: 15 amino acids. The germline V gene encodes CDR1 MGHDK and CDR2 SYGVNS. The CDR3 loop reads CASSDTTGATGELFF. The CDR3 DNA reads as TGTGCCAGCAGTGATACCACAGGGGCAACCGGGGAGCTGTTTTTT. The full variable domain, with the rest looked up from reference TRBV25-1 and TRBJ2-2, is EADIYQTPRYLVIGTGKKITLECSQTMGHDKMYWYQQDPGMELHLIHYSYGVNSTEKGDLSSESTVSRIRTEHFPLTLESARPSHTSQYLCASSDTTGATGELFFGEGSRLTVL.

In this sample, this clonotype turned up many times. This chain joins TRBV7-2 and TRBJ2-5; perhaps TRBD2 as D (5 bases). V dropped 4 bases and J dropped 4 bases, with 13 bases sitting between them. This CDR3 comprises 14 residues. Germline CDR1 SGHTA, CDR2 FQGNSA. CDR3 loop: CASSYQTGIETQYF. CDR3 bases: TGTGCCAGCAGCTACCAAACGGGGATAGAGACCCAGTACTTC.

This clonotype has ten or more counts. V and J are TRBV11-2 and TRBJ2-7; TRBD1 matches at 7 bases. CDR1 and CDR2 (germline): SGHAT, FQNNGV. The CDR3 has 12 residues. V was pared by 5 bases and J by 5 bases, with 3 bases of the junction left unmatched. The CDR3 DNA reads as TGTGCCAGCAGCACGACAGGGAACGAGCAGTACTTC. It is translated as CASSTTGNEQYF. The full variable domain, completed using reference TRBV11-2 and TRBJ2-7, is EAGVAQSPRYKIIEKRQSVAFWCNPISGHATLYWYQQILGQGPKLLIQFQNNGVVDDSQLPKDRFSAERLKGVDSTLKIQPAKLEDSAVYLCASSTTGNEQYFGPGTRLTVT.

This clonotype was detected many times. The chain joins TRBV27 to TRBJ1-5; D possibly corresponds to TRBD1 (6 bases). Germline V gene lookup returns CDR1 MNHEY and CDR2 SMNVEV (reference sequence). CDR3 length equals 13 residues. Trimming left V 10 bases short and J 2 bases short, with 12 bases between. The CDR3 coding sequence is TGTGCCACAGCCCCAGGGGGCAATCAGCCCCAGCATTTT. Translated, it gives CATAPGGNQPQHF.

This clonotype was seen many times. The chain recombines TRBV20-1 with TRBJ1-6; 9 positions agree with TRBD1. Per the germline V gene, CDR1 is DFQATT and CDR2 is SNEGSKA (reference sequence). Unmatched junction bases numbered 5, after V lost 1 base and J lost 4 bases. The CDR3 is 16 residues long. This chain's CDR3 is CSARGLDRGYNSPLHF. The CDR3 DNA reads TGCAGTGCTAGAGGCCTGGACAGGGGTTATAATTCACCCCTCCACTTT.

Ten or more counts support this clonotype. The V and J genes are TRBV28 and TRBJ2-3, with D perhaps TRBD1 or TRBD2 (5 bases each). The germline V gene encodes CDR1 MDHEN and CDR2 SYDVKM. Between the trimmed V and J ends, which lost 8 bases and 5 bases, there was a span of 26 bases. The CDR3 contains 17 residues. The CDR3 protein is CASGLTGTGRAGDTQYF. CDR3 sequence (DNA): TGTGCCAGCGGATTAACCGGGACGGGAAGAGCAGGAGATACGCAGTATTTT.